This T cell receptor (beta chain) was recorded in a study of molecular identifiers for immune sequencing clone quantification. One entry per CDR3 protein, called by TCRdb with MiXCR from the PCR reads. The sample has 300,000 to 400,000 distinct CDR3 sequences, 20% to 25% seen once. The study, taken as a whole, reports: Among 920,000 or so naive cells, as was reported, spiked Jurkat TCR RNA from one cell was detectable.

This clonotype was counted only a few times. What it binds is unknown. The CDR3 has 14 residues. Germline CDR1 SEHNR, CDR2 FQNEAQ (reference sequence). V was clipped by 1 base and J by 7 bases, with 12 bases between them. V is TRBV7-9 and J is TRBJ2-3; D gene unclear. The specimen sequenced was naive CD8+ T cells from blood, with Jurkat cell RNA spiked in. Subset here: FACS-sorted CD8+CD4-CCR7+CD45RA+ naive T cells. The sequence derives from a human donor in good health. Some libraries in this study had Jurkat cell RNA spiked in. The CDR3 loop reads CASSLVLMGNTQYF. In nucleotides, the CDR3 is TGTGCCAGCAGCTTAGTACTTATGGGAAATACGCAGTATTTT.